These 9 T cell receptor beta chains came from one sample sequenced in a study of cytomegalovirus exposure and HLA in healthy donors. The study ran its PCR with 60 Vbeta and 13 Jbeta primers. The data were produced by immunoSEQ multiplex PCR, yet TCRdb's version contains in-frame clones alone and is incomplete. The table records approximately 120,000 clones, approximately 80% of them present only once. Sequencing input: PBMCs. Every receptor here comes from a middle-aged woman in good health and CMV-seropositive.

V gene TRBV9 combines with J gene TRBJ2-7; 12 bases fit TRBD1. This CDR3 spans 15 amino acids. V was clipped by 2 bases and J by 5 bases; unmatched bases: 5. From germline, CDR1 is SGDLS and CDR2 YYNGEE. Written as DNA, the CDR3 is TGTGCCAGCAGCGTCCGGGACAGGGGGCGGGACGAGCAGTACTTC. Its translation: CASSVRDRGRDEQYF.

Comments on this clone: Other DNA sequences within the sample encode an identical CDR3. Written as DNA, the CDR3 is TGTGCCAGCAGCTTGGACAGCTATGGCTACACCTTC. Amino acid sequence: CASSLDSYGYTF. This rearrangement joins TRBV5-4 to TRBJ1-2; D not resolved. This CDR3 region has 12 residues. Trimming stripped 0 bases from V and 4 bases from J, with 4 bases between. The germline CDR1 and CDR2 sequences are SGHNT and YYREEE (reference sequence).

The sample holds a few counts of this clone. The rearrangement joins TRBV6-1 to TRBJ1-3; 8 bases align to TRBD1. V was clipped by 4 bases and J by 2 bases; unmatched bases: 10. This CDR3 is 17 amino acids long. CDR1 MNHNS and CDR2 SASEGT come from the germline V gene. The CDR3 protein is CASSGYRGEKTGNTIYF. The CDR3 bases are TGTGCCAGCAGTGGATACAGGGGGGAAAAAACTGGAAACACCATATATTTT.

V gene TRBV2 combines with J gene TRBJ2-2; D is possibly TRBD2 (5 bases). The CDR3 has 15 amino acids. The germline V gene has CDR1 SNHLY and CDR2 FYNNEI. The V and J ends lost 2 bases and 1 base respectively, with 8 bases between them. CDR3 DNA sequence: TGTGCCAGCAGTGAAAAAGCGGTGAACACCGGGGAGCTGTTTTTT. Amino acids: CASSEKAVNTGELFF.

This clone came up once. The chain employs TRBV30 and TRBJ2-1, with 8 bases that match TRBD2. The germline gives CDR1 GTSNPN, CDR2 SVGIG (reference sequence). J lost 3 bases, V lost 1 base, and 5 bases had no gene match. CDR3 size: 15 residues. As DNA, the CDR3 is TGTGCCTGGAGTGAACTAGCGGCGCTCTACAATGAGCAGTTCTTC. Translation gives CAWSELAALYNEQFF.

The genes are TRBV10-2 and TRBJ2-7; D is perhaps TRBD1 (6 bases). In germline, CDR1 is WSHSY, CDR2 SAAADI. The CDR3 is made up of 13 amino acids. The V end lost 7 bases, the J end lost 3 bases, and 13 bases lay between the germline ends. Here the CDR3 reads CASTWDTYYEQYF. The CDR3 DNA sequence: TGCGCCAGCACGTGGGACACTTACTACGAGCAGTACTTC.

In this sample, this clone turned up once. The V and J genes are TRBV28 and TRBJ2-7; 10 bases are a match to TRBD2. This CDR3 comprises 16 residues. Germline CDR1 reads MDHEN; CDR2 reads SYDVKM. V gave up 2 bases and J gave up 6 bases; unmatched junction bases: 10. CDR3 in DNA: TGTGCCAGCAGTTTAGCCGGGACTAGCGTAGGTGGCGAGCAGTACTTC. The encoded protein is CASSLAGTSVGGEQYF.

This clone came up a few times. This sequence joins TRBV5-6 and TRBJ2-5, with D possibly TRBD2 on 6 matching bases. Germline V gene data show CDR1 as SGHDT and CDR2 as YYEEEE. V was cut by 2 bases and J by 3 bases, with 8 bases left in between. There are 13 residues in the CDR3. The DNA of the CDR3 is TGTGCCAGCAGCTTTGGAGGGGAAGAGACCCAGTACTTC. This encodes CASSFGGEETQYF.

The chain links TRBV28 to TRBJ1-3; TRBD1 matches 9 bases. Germline V lookup: CDR1 MDHEN, CDR2 SYDVKM. The V gene end was trimmed by 3 bases and the J gene end by 4 bases; junction bases not matched to a gene: 4. The CDR3 is made up of 15 amino acids. The DNA for the CDR3 is TGTGCCAGCAGTTTGGGACAGGGAAGAGGAAACACCATATATTTT. Protein: CASSLGQGRGNTIYF.